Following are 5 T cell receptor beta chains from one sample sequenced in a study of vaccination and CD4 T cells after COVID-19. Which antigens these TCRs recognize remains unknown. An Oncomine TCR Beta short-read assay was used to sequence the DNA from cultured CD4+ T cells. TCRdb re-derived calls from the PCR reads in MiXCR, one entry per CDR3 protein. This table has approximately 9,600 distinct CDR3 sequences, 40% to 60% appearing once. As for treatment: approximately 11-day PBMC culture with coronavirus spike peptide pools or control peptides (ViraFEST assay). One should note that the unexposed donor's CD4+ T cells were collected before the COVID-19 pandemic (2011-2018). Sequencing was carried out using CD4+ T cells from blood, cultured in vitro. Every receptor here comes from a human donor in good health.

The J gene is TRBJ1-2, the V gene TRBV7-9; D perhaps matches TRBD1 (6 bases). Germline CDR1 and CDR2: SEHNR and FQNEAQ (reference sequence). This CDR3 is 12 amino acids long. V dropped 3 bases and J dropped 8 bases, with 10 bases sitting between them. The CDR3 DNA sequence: TGTGCCAGCAGCTTTAACAGGGAGGGCTACACCTTC. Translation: CASSFNREGYTF.

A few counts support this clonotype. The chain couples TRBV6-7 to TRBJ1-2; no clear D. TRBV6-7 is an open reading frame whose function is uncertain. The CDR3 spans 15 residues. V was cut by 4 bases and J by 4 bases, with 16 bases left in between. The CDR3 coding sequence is TGTGCCAGCAGTTTGGGTAGGGCAGGATGCTATGGCTACACCTTC. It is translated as CASSLGRAGCYGYTF.

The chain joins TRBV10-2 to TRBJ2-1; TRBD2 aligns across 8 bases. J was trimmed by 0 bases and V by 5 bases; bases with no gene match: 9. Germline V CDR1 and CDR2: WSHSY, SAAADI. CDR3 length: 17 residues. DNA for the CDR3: TGCGCCAGCAGTCAGCCCGACGGGACTAGCTCCTACAATGAGCAGTTCTTC. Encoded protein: CASSQPDGTSSYNEQFF.

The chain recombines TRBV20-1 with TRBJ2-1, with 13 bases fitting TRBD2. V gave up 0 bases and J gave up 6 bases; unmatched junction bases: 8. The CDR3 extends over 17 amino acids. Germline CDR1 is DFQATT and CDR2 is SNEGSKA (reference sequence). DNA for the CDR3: TGCAGTGCTAGAGAGACTAGCGGGAGGCTAGGAGGCAATGAGCAGTTCTTC. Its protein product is CSARETSGRLGGNEQFF.

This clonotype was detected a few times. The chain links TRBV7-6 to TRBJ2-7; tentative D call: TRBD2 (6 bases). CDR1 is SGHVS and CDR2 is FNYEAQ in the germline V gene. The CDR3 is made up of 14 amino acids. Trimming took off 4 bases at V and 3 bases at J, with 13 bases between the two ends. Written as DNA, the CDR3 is TGTGCCAGCAGCTCCCAGGAGGGGCACTACGAGCAGTACTTC. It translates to CASSSQEGHYEQYF. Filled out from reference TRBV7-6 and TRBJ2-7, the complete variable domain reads GAGVSQSPRYKVTKRGQDVALRCDPISGHVSLYWYRQALGQGPEFLTYFNYEAQQDKSGLPNDRFSAERPEGSISTLTIQRTEQRDSAMYRCASSSQEGHYEQYFGPGTRLTVT.